This T cell receptor (beta chain) originates from a study of control samples from healthy donors and cancer patients (dated by TCRdb to 2018 to 2020). Library preparation used the immunoSEQ multiplex PCR assay. Here the immuneACCESS table is served through TCRdb, limited to in-frame sequences with V and J called. Missing clones are a known gap in these copies; in checked studies unresolved V genes cover under half, and the rest lacks a known reason. The table for this sample lists just over 150,000 clones; 93% of them were counted only once. The ten top clones hold approximately 2.5% of the sample. V loses 3 bases at its end and J loses 8 bases; junction bases beyond the gene matches: 12. The CDR3 has 15 amino acids, counting the end cysteine and phenylalanine. Of the read, only the CDR3 DNA is kept; its 45 bases are in frame from base 1. CDR1 SNHLY and CDR2 FYNNEI were looked up in the germline V gene.

Concerning this clone itself: The clone's antigen remains unknown. The record has no base qualities; no much larger clone is one base away.

The TCR originated in a man aged 50 or older in good health. The chain is made from TRBV2 and TRBJ1-2; 7 nucleotides in the junction match TRBD1. The sequencing sample was made of blood. The nucleotides read TGTGCCAGCAGTGAGGAACTACAGGGGAGATACGGCTACACCTTC. Translated, this is CASSEELQGRYGYTF. Beyond the CDR3, the reference TRBV2 and TRBJ1-2 genes provide the residues; the full variable domain reads: EPEVTQTPSHQVTQMGQEVILRCVPISNHLYFYWYRQILGQKVEFLVSFYNNEISEKSEIFDDQFSVERPDGSNFTLKIRSTKLEDSAMYFCASSEELQGRYGYTFGSGTRLTVV.